The present T cell receptor beta chain was sequenced within a study of blood T cell repertoires in COVID-19. Study in general: From the United States, Italy and Spain came samples of acute and convalescent COVID-19. PBMCs, B-cell-depleted T cells, or T cells were the source of the cDNA or gDNA that made up the material.

Per the original data handling: Researchers report that nucleated cell counts were estimated from reference gene primer amplification. This table comes from immunoSEQ multiplex PCR, and its TCRdb copy is limited to in-frame clones, with some not included. From that table come the V and J calls and clone size; the DNA was used to work out D and trimming. The data show a few hundred thousand clones, roughly 91% seen once. Trimming removed 2 bases from V and 7 bases from J, with 12 bases in between. The CDR3 is made up of 13 amino acids. Germline-derived CDR1 and CDR2 are GTSNPN and SVGIG (reference sequence). Enrollment of patients from Seattle took place during active infection, with longitudinal follow-up.

The chain uses TRBV30 and TRBJ1-3; possible D gene TRBD1, 6 bases. The sample taken for sequencing was peripheral blood. This sequence originates from a woman in her 30s with COVID-19, enrolled during active disease. The CDR3 bases are TGTGCCTGGAGTCCTAACAGGGTGAACACCATATATTTT. Its translation: CAWSPNRVNTIYF. The whole variable domain, filled in from reference TRBV30 and TRBJ1-3, reads SQTIHQWPATLVQPVGSPLSLECTVEGTSNPNLYWYRQAAGRGLQLLFYSVGIGQISSEVPQNLSASRPQDRQFILSSKKLLLSDSGFYLCAWSPNRVNTIYFGEGSWLTVV.